This T cell receptor beta chain comes out of a study of cytomegalovirus exposure and HLA in healthy donors. The data were produced by immunoSEQ multiplex PCR, yet TCRdb's version contains in-frame clones alone and is incomplete. The sample has 150,000 to 200,000 clones, roughly 96% seen once. Per the germline V gene, CDR1 is GTSNPN and CDR2 is SVGIG (reference sequence). The ends were cut back, 1 base at V and 0 bases at J, with 10 bases in the middle. The CDR3 is 15 amino acids. The V and J genes are TRBV30 and TRBJ2-4; D is unclear. The sequence derives from a woman aged 18-29 years in good health and CMV-seronegative. The sample was PBMCs. The CDR3 nucleotides are TGTGCCTGGAGTGAAGACCGCGGAGCCAAAAACATTCAGTACTTC. Translated: CAWSEDRGAKNIQYF.